The clone carrying this T cell receptor beta chain has just a few counts. This entry belongs to a study of human T cells and chemical hapten exposure. Documented time point: pre-sensitization, week 0. As for treatment: therapeutic diphenylcyclopropenone sensitization with weekly scalp DPC. Each donor was an alopecia patient between 18 and 70 years of age who qualified for DPC. The germline V gene encodes CDR1 SGHRS and CDR2 YFSETQ. V dropped 0 bases and J dropped 7; count of bases not matched to a gene: 9. This CDR3 is built from 16 residues. The library tagged individual cDNA molecules with unique molecular identifiers. Each CDR3 protein gets one entry after TCRdb re-called the RACE reads with MiXCR. The table lists more than 250,000 distinct CDR3 sequences, around 9.3% of them singletons.

The chain uses TRBV5-1 and TRBJ2-1, with 8 bases matching TRBD2. This clonotype was sampled from a woman in her thirties or forties with alopecia areata. Some clones in this sample may be carry-over from other donors' samples. This sample comprised whole blood, obtained in connection with sensitization to the hapten diphenylcyclopropenone (DPC). CDR3 loop: CASSLEGVGGRNEQFF. In nucleotides, the CDR3 is TGCGCCAGCAGCTTGGAAGGGGTCGGCGGGAGGAATGAGCAGTTCTTC.